This TCR beta chain was sequenced in a study of control samples from healthy donors and cancer patients. V was cut by 11 bases and J by 0 bases, with 11 bases left in between. Germline loops: CDR1 MNHEY, CDR2 SVGAGI. The length of the CDR3 is 13 residues. The assay was immunoSEQ multiplex PCR, and TCRdb's table has in-frame clones only and misses some. This sample has 200,000 to 250,000 clones; roughly 94% occur once, and the top ten carry roughly 1.6%. Sequencing was done on a sample of blood. The sequence came from a man in his fifties or sixties in good health. The chain carries TRBV6-5 and TRBJ1-5; no clear D. This CDR3 is CAALLDSNQPQHF. CDR3 coding DNA: TGTGCCGCTTTACTAGATAGCAATCAGCCCCAGCATTTT.